The entry that follows covers one T cell receptor beta chain sequence. Its antigen is not known. Sequencing used immunoSEQ multiplex PCR; TCRdb keeps in-frame clones, though not all of them. This sample has 100,000 or so clones, with more than 90% found just once. These data belong to a study of T cells in pancreatic ductal adenocarcinoma. Notes on the study in general: Comparisons of tumor and blood clonality may show falsely lower tumor diversity. Blood clonality (around 0.072) did not differ significantly from tumor (about 0.12). Unique clonotypes were around 8-fold more numerous in blood than in tumor.

CDR3 size: 16 residues. Germline assignment: CDR1 SGDLS and CDR2 YYNGEE. Trimming stripped 0 bases from V and 7 bases from J, with 17 bases between. Surgery without prior neoadjuvant therapy was the treatment of the selected pancreatic ductal adenocarcinoma patients. This TCR derives from a human donor with pancreatic ductal adenocarcinoma. Material: PBMCs. This chain uses TRBV9 with TRBJ2-1; D possibly corresponds to TRBD2 (6 bases). The CDR3 bases are TGTGCCAGCAGCGTAGATCCCGCGGGAAGAAGTAATGAGCAGTTCTTC. It translates to CASSVDPAGRSNEQFF.